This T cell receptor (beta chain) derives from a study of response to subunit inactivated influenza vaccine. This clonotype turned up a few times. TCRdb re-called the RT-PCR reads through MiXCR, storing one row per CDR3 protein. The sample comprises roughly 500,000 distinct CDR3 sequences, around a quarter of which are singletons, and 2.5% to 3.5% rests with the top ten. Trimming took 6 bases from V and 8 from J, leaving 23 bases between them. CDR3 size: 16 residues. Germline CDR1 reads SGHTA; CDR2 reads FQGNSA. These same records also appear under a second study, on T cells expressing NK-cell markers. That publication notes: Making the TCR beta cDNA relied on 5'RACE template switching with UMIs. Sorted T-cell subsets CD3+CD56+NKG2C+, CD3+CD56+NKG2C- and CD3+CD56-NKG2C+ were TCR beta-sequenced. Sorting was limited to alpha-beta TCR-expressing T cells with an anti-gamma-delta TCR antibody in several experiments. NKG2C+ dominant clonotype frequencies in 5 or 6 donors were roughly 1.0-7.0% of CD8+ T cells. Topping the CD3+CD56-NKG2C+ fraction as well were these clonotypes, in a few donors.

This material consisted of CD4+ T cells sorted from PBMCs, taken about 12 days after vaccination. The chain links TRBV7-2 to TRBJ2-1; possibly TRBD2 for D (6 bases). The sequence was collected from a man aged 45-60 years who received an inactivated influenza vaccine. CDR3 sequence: CASRGGLSGRYYEQFF. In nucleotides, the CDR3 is TGTGCCAGCAGGGGGGGACTTAGCGGTCGGTACTATGAGCAGTTCTTC.